A single sample gave rise to the 5 T cell receptor beta chains below, sequenced in a study of blood T cell repertoires in COVID-19. TCRdb keeps only in-frame clones here, not all; method: immunoSEQ multiplex PCR. The profile covers under 150,000 clones, with around four fifths appearing a single time and around 3.1% taken by the ten largest. Sequenced material: peripheral blood. The receptor set was obtained from a woman aged 40 to 50 with active or convalescent COVID-19.

The V and J genes are TRBV5-1 and TRBJ2-7, with a weak D call TRBD2 (6 bases). Germline V CDR1 and CDR2: SGHRS, YFSETQ. The CDR3 length is 13 residues. The V and J ends lost 3 bases and 4 bases respectively, with 11 bases between them. This chain's CDR3 is CASSSGGWYEQYF. CDR3 DNA sequence: TGCGCCAGCAGCTCCGGAGGGTGGTACGAGCAGTACTTC. The variable domain in full, with the rest retrieved from reference TRBV5-1 and TRBJ2-7, is KAGVTQTPRYLIKTRGQQVTLSCSPISGHRSVSWYQQTPGQGLQFLFEYFSETQRNKGNFPGRFSGRQFSNSRSEMNVSTLELGDSALYLCASSSGGWYEQYFGPGTRLTVT.

The chain joins TRBV18 to TRBJ1-3; TRBD1 is a possible D gene (5 bases). Germline V gives CDR1 KGHSH, CDR2 LQKENI. The CDR3 extends over 16 amino acids. V was cut by 1 base and J by 8 bases, with 18 bases left in between. For the CDR3, the DNA is TGTGCCAGCTCACCACGGGGCGATATCATGGTAGACACCATATATTTT. This gives the protein CASSPRGDIMVDTIYF.

In this sample, this clone turned up a few times. This sequence joins TRBV6-5 and TRBJ1-6, with 9 positions matching TRBD1. The CDR3 spans 15 residues. V gave up 6 bases and J gave up 0 bases; unmatched junction bases: 0. CDR1 is MNHEY, CDR2 SVGAGI, per germline. The CDR3 sequence: CASRTGGSYNSPLHF. The CDR3 coding sequence is TGTGCCAGCAGGACAGGGGGCTCCTATAATTCACCCCTCCACTTT.

The genes are TRBV19 and TRBJ1-2, with 7 bases matching TRBD1. The CDR3 covers 18 residues. V dropped 3 bases and J dropped 0; count of bases not matched to a gene: 13. Germline lookup yields CDR1 LNHDA and CDR2 SQIVND (reference sequence). The CDR3 protein is CASSMWQGQLAPNYGYTF. The CDR3 region has the DNA TGTGCCAGTAGTATGTGGCAGGGACAGCTTGCCCCTAACTATGGCTACACCTTC.

This clone was recorded only once. The CDR3 spells CASRLAGVETQYF. DNA for the CDR3: TGTGCCAGCAGGCTAGCGGGAGTGGAGACCCAGTACTTC. The genes are TRBV6-5 and TRBJ2-5, with TRBD2 identical over 10 bases. This CDR3 spans 13 amino acids. After removal of 6 bases from V and 5 bases from J, the junction contained 3 bases not matched to a gene. Germline CDR1 and CDR2: MNHEY and SVGAGI.